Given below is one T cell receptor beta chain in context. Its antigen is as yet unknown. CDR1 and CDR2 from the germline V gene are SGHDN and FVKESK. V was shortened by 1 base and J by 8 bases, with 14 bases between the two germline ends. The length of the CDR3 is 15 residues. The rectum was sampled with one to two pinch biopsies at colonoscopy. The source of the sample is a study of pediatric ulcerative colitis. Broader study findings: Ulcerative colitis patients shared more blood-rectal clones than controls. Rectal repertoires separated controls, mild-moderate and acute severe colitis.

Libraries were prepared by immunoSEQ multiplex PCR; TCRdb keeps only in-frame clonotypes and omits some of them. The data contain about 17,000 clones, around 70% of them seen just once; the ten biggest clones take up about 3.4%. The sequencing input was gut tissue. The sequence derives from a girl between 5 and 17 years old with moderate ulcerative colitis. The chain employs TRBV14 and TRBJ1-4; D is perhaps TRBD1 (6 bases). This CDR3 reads CASSQGLQGGEKLFF. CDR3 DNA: TGTGCCAGCAGCCAAGGATTACAGGGCGGAGAAAAACTGTTTTTT.